This TCR beta chain appears in the sequencing data of a study of PD-1 blockade in classical Hodgkin lymphoma. Profiled with immunoSEQ multiplex PCR; TCRdb holds only in-frame clones, not every one. Of around 60,000 clones in the sample, about 89% were seen once. This clone was detected only once. The CDR3 is made up of 15 amino acids. Per germline, CDR1 MNHEY and CDR2 SMNVEV (reference sequence). After removal of 3 bases from V and 7 bases from J, the junction contained 11 bases not matched to a gene. Documented time point: cycle 4 day 1 (C4D1), after around six weeks of nivolumab. In every patient, relapse followed autologous stem cell transplantation, while exposure to brentuximab vedotin differed.

The chain employs TRBV27 and TRBJ1-2, with TRBD1 identical over 7 bases. This clonotype originated in a human donor with classical Hodgkin lymphoma. Sequenced here: peripheral blood mononuclear cells (PBMCs), sampled before the fourth cycle of nivolumab. The DNA of the CDR3 is TGTGCCAGCAGTTTTTCCGGGACAGACACTATTGGCTACACCTTC. Its protein product is CASSFSGTDTIGYTF.